This is a list of T cell receptor beta chains from one sample in a study of CD8 T cells in ankylosing spondylitis. TCRdb reanalysed the 5' RACE reads using MiXCR and keeps one entry per CDR3 protein. This sample has under 850,000 distinct CDR3 sequences, with under 20% found just once. Sequencing was performed on blood, either unsorted or a sorted T cell fraction (not recorded which). The receptor source for this set is a male donor with ankylosing spondylitis. CDR3s include the opening cysteine and the closing phenylalanine or tryptophan. D genes are given only for firm matches. Clone sizes are given selectively: once, few, many, or a class where the clone is expanded.

V gene	clone size	J gene	D gene	CDR3 length	CDR3 DNA	CDR3 protein
TRBV7-7	NA	TRBJ2-1	NA	13	TGTGCTAGCAGCTTAGTAAGAGGGGGAGAGCAGTTCTTC	CASSLVRGGEQFF
TRBV11-2	NA	TRBJ2-3	NA	15	TGTGCCAGCAGCTTCGTCCGGGGGAAGGGGGATACGCAGTATTTT	CASSFVRGKGDTQYF
TRBV27	NA	TRBJ2-7	TRBD1	14	TGTGCCAGCAGTTTAATGGACAGGGATTACGAGCAGTACTTC	CASSLMDRDYEQYF
TRBV4-1	NA	TRBJ1-5	TRBD1	16	TGCGCCAGCAGCCAACAAACCGGGACAGGGTATCAGCCCCAGCATTTT	CASSQQTGTGYQPQHF
TRBV12-3/TRBV12-4	once	TRBJ2-5	TRBD2	15	TGTGCCAGCACCACGACCCCTAGCGGGCAAGAGACCCAGTACTTC	CASTTTPSGQETQYF
TRBV5-1	few	TRBJ2-2	NA	13	TGCGCCAGCAGTTTCGCGGTCTCCGGGGAGCTGTTTTTT	CASSFAVSGELFF
TRBV15	few	TRBJ2-1	TRBD2	17	TGTGCCACCAGCAGAGATAAAGCGGGAGGGCCTCGTAATGAGCAGTTCTTC	CATSRDKAGGPRNEQFF
TRBV9	NA	TRBJ2-7	TRBD2	15	TGTGCCAGCAGCGTAAGGGCTAGCGGGAGGAACGAGCAGTACTTC	CASSVRASGRNEQYF
TRBV12-3/TRBV12-4	NA	TRBJ2-1	NA	15	TGTGCCAGCAGCGCAGGGGAACTAGGCTTGAATGAGCAGTTCTTC	CASSAGELGLNEQFF
TRBV6-1	few	TRBJ2-1	TRBD2	18	TGTGCCGCATCGCCGGGACTAGCGGGTAATAGCTCCTACAATGAGCAGTTCTTC	CAASPGLAGNSSYNEQFF
TRBV6-5	few	TRBJ1-1	NA	14	TGTGCCAGCAGTTATGAGATCACGGGCACTGAAGCTTTCTTT	CASSYEITGTEAFF
TRBV19	few	TRBJ2-7	TRBD2	16	TGTGCCAGTAGTATAGGTCCGACTAGCGGGAACTACGAGCAGTACTTC	CASSIGPTSGNYEQYF
TRBV9	few	TRBJ2-3	NA	15	TGTGCCAGCAGCGCCACAATGGCCAGCACAGATACGCAGTATTTT	CASSATMASTDTQYF
TRBV20-1	NA	TRBJ2-7	TRBD2	15	TGCAGTGCTGGGTCCCGACTAGCGGGAGGGGTAGAGCAGTACTTC	CSAGSRLAGGVEQYF
TRBV7-8	many	TRBJ2-5	NA	12	TGTGCCAGCAGTGTTCGGGGGGAGACCCAGTACTTC	CASSVRGETQYF
TRBV7-8	few	TRBJ2-7	NA	15	TGTGCCAGCAGCTTATTGAGGGCCGGCGGGTCAGAGCAGTACTTC	CASSLLRAGGSEQYF
TRBV4-1	few	TRBJ1-4	NA	17	TGCGCCAGCAGCCAAGCAATCCCCGGACAGCTTAATGAAAAACTGTTTTTT	CASSQAIPGQLNEKLFF
TRBV7-6	NA	TRBJ2-1	TRBD2	17	TGTGCCAGCAGCCCGGATCTAGCGGATTCCTCCTACAATGAGCAGTTCTTC	CASSPDLADSSYNEQFF
TRBV5-5	NA	TRBJ2-1	TRBD1	15	TGTGCCGGGGGCTTGGGGACAGGGAATTACAATGAGCAGTTCTTC	CAGGLGTGNYNEQFF
TRBV18	NA	TRBJ2-7	TRBD1	17	TGTGCCAGCTCACCCGGACAGGGGGCTCATAGCTCCTACGAGCAGTACTTC	CASSPGQGAHSSYEQYF
TRBV12-3/TRBV12-4	NA	TRBJ1-5	NA	14	TGTGCCAGCAGTTTCGGGGCAGGGCGACCGCCCCAGCATTTT	CASSFGAGRPPQHF
TRBV2	few	TRBJ2-3	TRBD2	16	TGTGCCAGCAGTGTAGGGACTAGCGGGGCTGTCGATACGCAGTATTTT	CASSVGTSGAVDTQYF
TRBV20-1	few	TRBJ2-1	TRBD2	20	TGCAGTGCTAGAGATCGGGGGGAGGTTAAGCGGGAGGCGTCAGGCAATGAGCAGTTCTTC	CSARDRGEVKREASGNEQFF
TRBV6-1	NA	TRBJ1-1	TRBD1	13	TGTGCCAGCAGCCGACAGGGGGGGGTTGAAGCTTTCTTT	CASSRQGGVEAFF
TRBV12-3/TRBV12-4	many	TRBJ2-2	NA	12	TGTGCCAGCAGTTCGGGTACCGGGGAGCTGTTTTTT	CASSSGTGELFF
TRBV9	NA	TRBJ2-1	TRBD2	17	TGTGCCAGCAGCGTAGGGGTGGCGGGAGGGCAGAACAATGAGCAGTTCTTC	CASSVGVAGGQNNEQFF
TRBV7-9	few	TRBJ2-2	TRBD1	15	TGTGCCAGCAGCTTGGCGACAGGGTACACCGGGGAGCTGTTTTTT	CASSLATGYTGELFF
TRBV10-3	NA	TRBJ2-5	NA	12	TGTGCCACTGGGACGCGACAAGAGACCCAGTACTTC	CATGTRQETQYF